The source of this T cell receptor (beta chain) is a study of T cell repertoires in cytomegalovirus infection. Study summary: CMV epitopes used comprised recently identified HLA-C-restricted ones and well-studied HLA-B-restricted ones. The public TCR beta signatures pointed to both CMV infection and matching HLA type. Study-level points and caveats: Dominating the ex vivo response were HLA-C-restricted CMV-specific TCR beta clonotypes. CMV carriers with the relevant HLA were identified by cumulative public TCR beta family frequency.

Comments on this clonotype: Its antigen is undetermined.

TCRdb reprocessed the reads with MiXCR, giving one entry per CDR3 protein. The sample lists hundreds of thousands of distinct CDR3 sequences, about 42% occurring once. Trimming shortened V by 6 bases and J by 5 bases, and 11 bases separated the two germline ends. Germline values: CDR1 MNHNY, CDR2 SVGAGI (reference sequence). This CDR3 region has 13 residues. The source is a human donor in good health (CMV status not recorded). Some clones in this sample may be carry-over from other donors' samples. The chain couples TRBV6-6 to TRBJ1-5; D gene uncertain. Sequencing was performed on cultured PBMCs, taken from culture after CMV antigen stimulation. CDR3 bases: TGTGCCAGCAGACTTCCCTCGGATCAGCCCCAGCATTTT. Encoded protein: CASRLPSDQPQHF.